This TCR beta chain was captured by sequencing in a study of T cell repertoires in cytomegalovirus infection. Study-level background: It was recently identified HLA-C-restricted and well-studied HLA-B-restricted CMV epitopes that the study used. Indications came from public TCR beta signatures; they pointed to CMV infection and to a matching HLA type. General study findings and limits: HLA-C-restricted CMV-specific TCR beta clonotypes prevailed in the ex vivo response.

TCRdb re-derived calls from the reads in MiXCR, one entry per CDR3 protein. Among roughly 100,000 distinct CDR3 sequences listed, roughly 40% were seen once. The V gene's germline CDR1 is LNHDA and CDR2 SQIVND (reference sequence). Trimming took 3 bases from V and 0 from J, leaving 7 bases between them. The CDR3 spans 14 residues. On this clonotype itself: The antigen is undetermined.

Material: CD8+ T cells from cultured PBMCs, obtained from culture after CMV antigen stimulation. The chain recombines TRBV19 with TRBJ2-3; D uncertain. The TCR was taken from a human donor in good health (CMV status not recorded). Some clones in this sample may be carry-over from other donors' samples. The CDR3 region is CASSIGASTDTQYF. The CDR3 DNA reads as TGTGCCAGTAGTATCGGAGCTAGCACAGATACGCAGTATTTT.